The sequence of this T cell receptor beta chain was determined in a study of T cell changes during pregnancy in multiple sclerosis. Only in-frame clones appear in the TCRdb table, and some are missing; sequencing was by immunoSEQ multiplex PCR. Found here are about 47,000 clones, 90% to 95% of them singletons; the top ten hold 1.5% to 2%. Trimming removed 0 bases at V and 3 bases at J, with 9 bases between. This CDR3 has 14 amino acids. Germline values: CDR1 SGDLS, CDR2 YYNGEE. The clonotype originates from a female donor with multiple sclerosis, enrolled in a pregnancy study. The specimen was peripheral blood, collected in the second trimester of pregnancy. The rearrangement uses TRBV9 and TRBJ2-5; D is undetermined. The DNA of the CDR3 is TGTGCCAGCAGCGTAGGTGGCGAGGAAGAGACCCAGTACTTC. Encoded protein: CASSVGGEEETQYF.